There are a few counts of the clone carrying this T cell receptor beta chain. The target antigen is unknown. Per the germline V gene, CDR1 is SGHTA and CDR2 is FQGNSA. The CDR3 sequence is 13 residues long. The J segment lost 3 bases and the V segment lost 5 bases, leaving 0 bases of the junction unmatched. Total RNA was extracted at no less than 6 micrograms per sample. With a J-beta primer mix and a sample-barcoded 5' primer, a second PCR ran roughly 7 to 11 cycles. All samples yielded 2.5 million or more CDR3-containing paired-end reads. Via MiXCR, TCRdb re-called the 5' RACE reads, giving one row per CDR3 protein. The repertoire holds around 1,800,000 distinct CDR3 sequences, with about 39% as singletons. This sample was included in a study of blood T cells in healthy people across ages. Overall study: Template switching picked up about one barcoded beta molecule for each two T cells. Notes on the study in general: What prevented conclusive comparison of naive and antigen-experienced cells was that PBMCs were unsorted.

The rearrangement uses TRBV7-2 and TRBJ2-7; TRBD2 matches 11 bases. This clonotype was sampled from a human donor in good health. The source material was blood. CDR3 DNA: TGTGCCAGCAGCGGACTAGCGGGCTACGAGCAGTACTTC. Amino acids: CASSGLAGYEQYF.